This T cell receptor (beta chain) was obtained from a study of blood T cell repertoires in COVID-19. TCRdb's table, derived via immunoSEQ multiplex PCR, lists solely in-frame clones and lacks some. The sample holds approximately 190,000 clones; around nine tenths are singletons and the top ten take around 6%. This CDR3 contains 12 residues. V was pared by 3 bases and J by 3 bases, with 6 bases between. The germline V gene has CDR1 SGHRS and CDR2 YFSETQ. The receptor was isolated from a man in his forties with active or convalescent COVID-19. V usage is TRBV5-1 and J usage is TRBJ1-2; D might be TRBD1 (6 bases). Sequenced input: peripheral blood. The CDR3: CASSSGDYGYTF. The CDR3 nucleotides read TGCGCCAGCAGCTCAGGGGACTATGGCTACACCTTC.